This T cell receptor (beta chain) emerged from a study of PD-1 blockade in classical Hodgkin lymphoma. The patients all showed relapse after autologous stem cell transplantation, while their brentuximab vedotin exposure varied. General observations from the study: Underlying causes for the observed repertoire differences were not defined, possibly disease activity or prior therapy.

To note about this clone: Its specificity is not known.

Generated by immunoSEQ multiplex PCR, the TCRdb table keeps only in-frame clones and is missing some. The table includes about 24,000 clones, 80% detected once. The CDR3 is made up of 13 amino acids. Germline-derived CDR1 and CDR2 are SGHRS and YFSETQ. V was pared by 5 bases and J by 0 bases, with 6 bases between. The material was peripheral blood mononuclear cells (PBMCs), obtained at baseline. The chain recombines TRBV5-1 with TRBJ1-3, with D uncertain. This clonotype was sampled from a human donor with classical Hodgkin lymphoma. CDR3 bases: TGCGCCAGCAGGGAGTTCTCTGGAAACACCATATATTTT. Translated, it gives CASREFSGNTIYF.